This T cell receptor (beta chain) was obtained from a study of control samples from healthy donors and cancer patients. Sequencing was performed with immunoSEQ multiplex PCR; in TCRdb, only in-frame clones are kept and a portion is missing. Here the sample spans some 150,000 clones, roughly 92% being singletons. Germline CDR1 and CDR2: MGHRA and YSYEKL. Germline trimming cut 3 bases from V and 7 bases from J; bases unmatched to any gene: 10. The CDR3 has 16 residues. The material sequenced was blood. This chain joins TRBV4-1 and TRBJ1-5; 9 bases fit TRBD1. This sequence originates from a man aged 50 or older in good health. The CDR3 DNA reads TGCGCCAGCAGCCATGAGCTGACAGGGGGATACCAGCCCCAGCATTTT. Protein product: CASSHELTGGYQPQHF.